A single sample gave rise to the 8 T cell receptor beta chains below, sequenced in a study of blood T cells in healthy people across ages (dated by TCRdb to 2014 to 2015). Libraries were built with 5' RACE. The sequencer listed for this sample is Illumina HiSeq 2500. The second PCR ran for roughly 7 to 12 cycles and used a J-beta primer mix along with a sample-barcoded 5' primer. The public sequencing data were trimmed at Q25 with fastp and processed into clonotypes with MiXCR by TCRdb, which kept only in-frame beta chains. Records with the same CDR3 protein are collapsed into one entry carrying the most frequent genes and DNA. The sample has 980,000 or so distinct CDR3 sequences on record, about 48% of them singletons. Roughly an eighth of the sample rests with the top ten. Sequencing input: blood. All receptors derive from a man in his thirties or forties in good health.

This clonotype occurred a few times. The rearrangement uses TRBV20-1 and TRBJ2-3, with D maybe TRBD2 (5 bases). The CDR3 has 16 amino acids. Trimming cost V 5 bases and J 2 bases, with 20 bases left between them. Germline lookup yields CDR1 DFQATT and CDR2 SNEGSKA (reference sequence). The CDR3 bases are TGCAGTGCTGCGCCGTATGGTAGCGACCTCACAGATACGCAGTATTTT. It yields the protein CSAAPYGSDLTDTQYF.

This clonotype was counted between two and nine times. The J gene is TRBJ2-5, the V gene TRBV27; TRBD2 matches at 10 bases. CDR1 is MNHEY, CDR2 SMNVEV, per germline (reference sequence). V trimming: 5 bases; J trimming: 5 bases; junction bases outside the gene matches: 5. The CDR3 sequence is 14 residues long. In DNA, the CDR3 is TGTGCCAGCAGTCGTAGCGGGGGGTGGGAGACCCAGTACTTC. Protein: CASSRSGGWETQYF.

This clonotype was seen more than once but under ten times. The chain couples TRBV11-1 to TRBJ1-4; D not certain. V lost 5 bases and J 7 bases, leaving 17 bases between the germline ends. CDR1 SGHAT and CDR2 FQDESV come from the germline V gene (reference sequence). The CDR3 covers 15 residues. The CDR3 bases are TGTGCCAGCAGCCCGGGCCAGGACCTACCTGAAAAACTGTTTTTT. It is translated as CASSPGQDLPEKLFF.

The rearrangement uses TRBV27 and TRBJ1-2, with 9 bases that match TRBD1. J lost 3 bases, V lost 4 bases, and 6 bases had no gene match. This CDR3 comprises 15 residues. Germline CDR1 reads MNHEY; CDR2 reads SMNVEV (reference sequence). CDR3 bases: TGTGCCAGCAGTTCCGGACAGGGGAACCACTATGGCTACACCTTC. It yields the protein CASSSGQGNHYGYTF.

The genes are TRBV29-1 and TRBJ1-2, with D perhaps TRBD1 (5 bases). CDR1 and CDR2 from the germline V gene are SQVTM and ANQGSEA. The CDR3 totals 13 residues. Trimming shortened V by 4 bases and J by 3 bases, and 12 bases separated the two germline ends. The CDR3 loop reads CSVVGRADYGYTF. The CDR3 DNA is TGCAGCGTTGTAGGCAGGGCGGACTATGGCTACACCTTC. Using reference TRBV29-1 and TRBJ1-2 for the parts outside the CDR3, the full variable domain is SAVISQKPSRDICQRGTSLTIQCQVDSQVTMMFWYRQQPGQSLTLIATANQGSEATYESGFVIDKFPISRPNLTFSTLTVSNMSPEDSSIYLCSVVGRADYGYTFGSGTRLTVV.

The rearrangement joins TRBV9 to TRBJ2-1, with a tentative D call TRBD2 (7 bases). V was clipped by 3 bases and J by 8 bases, with 12 bases between them. Germline assignment: CDR1 SGDLS and CDR2 YYNGEE. CDR3 size: 13 residues. The CDR3 sequence is CASSGRGGDEQFF. CDR3 DNA: TGTGCCAGCAGCGGAAGGGGGGGCGATGAGCAGTTCTTC.

This chain's CDR3 is CASSVAGQLYDEQFF. CDR3 DNA sequence: TGTGCCAGCAGCGTAGCGGGACAATTGTACGATGAGCAGTTCTTC. The chain recombines TRBV9 with TRBJ2-1, with a tentative D call TRBD1 (6 bases). Germline V gives CDR1 SGDLS, CDR2 YYNGEE. The CDR3 spans 15 residues. The V end lost 0 bases, the J end lost 8 bases, and 15 bases lay between the germline ends.

This rearrangement joins TRBV4-2 to TRBJ1-2; 9 nucleotides agree with TRBD1. Germline CDR1 reads LGHNA; CDR2 reads YNFKEQ. The CDR3 has 14 residues. Trimming took 3 bases from V and 6 from J; bases not matched to a gene: 5. The DNA of the CDR3 is TGTGCCAGCAGCCACATAGACAGGGGGGATGGCTACACCTTC. As protein: CASSHIDRGDGYTF.